The 9 T cell receptor beta chains given below trace back to one sample, sequenced in a study of cytomegalovirus exposure and HLA in healthy donors. TCRdb's copy holds only in-frame clones and misses some; the assay was immunoSEQ multiplex PCR. The repertoire holds 100,000 to 150,000 clones, with 90% to 97% as singletons. The sequencing sample was made of PBMCs. These receptors were obtained from a man aged 18 to 29 in good health and CMV-seronegative.

This clone appeared once. This chain joins TRBV28 and TRBJ1-2; D unclear. V was cut by 4 bases and J by 5 bases, with 14 bases left in between. Germline values: CDR1 MDHEN, CDR2 SYDVKM. The CDR3 extends over 14 amino acids. The CDR3 coding sequence is TGTGCCAGCAGTTCAACACACGGCGGTTATGGCTACACCTTC. As protein: CASSSTHGGYGYTF.

The rearrangement uses TRBV5-1 and TRBJ2-3, with 10 bases identical to TRBD2. From germline, CDR1 is SGHRS and CDR2 YFSETQ. Trimming cost V 1 base and J 5 bases; bases outside gene matches: 4. The CDR3 loop spans 15 amino acids. CDR3 in amino acids: CASSLQLAGGDTQYF. The CDR3 bases are TGCGCCAGCAGCTTGCAATTAGCGGGGGGAGATACGCAGTATTTT.

The chain recombines TRBV4-3 with TRBJ2-7; D possibly corresponds to TRBD2 (5 bases). The CDR3 extends over 17 amino acids. The germline V gene encodes CDR1 LGHNA and CDR2 YSLEER. Trimming took off 0 bases at V and 0 bases at J, with 15 bases between the two ends. For the CDR3, the DNA is TGCGCCAGCAGCCAAGAGGCGGGCGGTCCGAGCTCCTACGAGCAGTACTTC. Its translation is CASSQEAGGPSSYEQYF.

V and J are TRBV5-4 and TRBJ2-2, with 7 bases lining up with TRBD2. CDR1 and CDR2 (germline): SGHNT, YYREEE (reference sequence). Trimming cost V 4 bases and J 2 bases; bases outside gene matches: 2. The CDR3 sequence is 14 residues long. The CDR3 DNA reads TGTGCCAGCAGCGGGAGGGCCAACACCGGGGAGCTGTTTTTT. It specifies CASSGRANTGELFF. Drawing the rest from reference TRBV5-4 and TRBJ2-2, the complete variable domain is ETGVTQSPTHLIKTRGQQVTLRCSSQSGHNTVSWYQQALGQGPQFIFQYYREEENGRGNFPPRFSGLQFPNYSSELNVNALELDDSALYLCASSGRANTGELFFGEGSRLTVL.

V usage is TRBV10-2 and J usage is TRBJ2-7; the D gene is possibly TRBD2 (6 bases). The V gene lost 6 bases and the J gene lost 7 bases, with 13 bases spanning the gap. Germline loops: CDR1 WSHSY, CDR2 SAAADI. The CDR3 runs to 12 residues. The CDR3 spells CASRPGTGEQYF. CDR3 nucleotide sequence: TGCGCCAGCAGACCCGGGACTGGGGAGCAGTACTTC.

This chain connects TRBV13 to TRBJ1-1; no firm D call. Germline-derived CDR1 and CDR2 are PRHDT and FYEKMQ (reference sequence). V was clipped by 5 bases and J by 1 base, with 23 bases between them. The CDR3 sequence is 18 residues long. The CDR3, as DNA: TGTGCCAGCAGCCCCGGGTTGGTCGCAACAACCTCGAACACTGAAGCTTTCTTT. Protein: CASSPGLVATTSNTEAFF. Variable domain in full (rest from reference TRBV13 and TRBJ1-1): AAGVIQSPRHLIKEKRETATLKCYPIPRHDTVYWYQQGPGQDPQFLISFYEKMQSDKGSIPDRFSAQQFSDYHSELNMSSLELGDSALYFCASSPGLVATTSNTEAFFGQGTRLTVV.

The chain joins TRBV28 to TRBJ2-3, with D perhaps matching TRBD1 (6 bases). Germline V CDR1 and CDR2: MDHEN, SYDVKM. The germline V and J ends were trimmed by 5 bases and 4 bases, with 10 bases remaining between them. The CDR3 consists of 13 residues. CDR3 protein: CASSKTGADTQYF. The CDR3, as DNA: TGTGCCAGCAGTAAGACAGGAGCAGATACGCAGTATTTT.

This clone was seen a single time. The V gene is TRBV4-2, the J gene TRBJ2-7; 8 nucleotides align to TRBD2. CDR1 is LGHNA, CDR2 YNFKEQ, per germline. The CDR3 runs to 12 residues. CDR3 sequence: CAVGGVLDEQYF. CDR3 DNA sequence: TGTGCGGTCGGGGGGGTCCTCGACGAGCAGTACTTC.

The chain carries TRBV27 and TRBJ1-1; D may be TRBD1 (6 bases). Per the germline V gene, CDR1 is MNHEY and CDR2 is SMNVEV (reference sequence). V was cut by 3 bases and J by 1 base, with 18 bases left in between. The CDR3 contains 17 residues. The CDR3 spells CASSFLRPQGGNTEAFF. The DNA of the CDR3 is TGTGCCAGCAGTTTCCTACGGCCACAGGGTGGGAACACTGAAGCTTTCTTT.